This TCR beta chain was obtained from a study of blood T cell repertoires in COVID-19. TCRdb keeps only in-frame clones here, not all; method: immunoSEQ multiplex PCR. Of about 130,000 clones listed, 60% to 75% were seen once; the top ten hold approximately 1.9%. Trimming took 0 bases from V and 7 from J; bases not matched to a gene: 5. This CDR3 has 16 residues. Germline loops: CDR1 SGHTA, CDR2 FQGNSA. Only a few counts were recorded for this clone. The specimen was peripheral blood. The chain combines TRBV7-2 with TRBJ1-6; 8 nucleotides match TRBD1. The TCR sequence derives from a woman in her sixties or seventies with acute or convalescent COVID-19. The CDR3 protein is CASSLARQGRNSPLHF. The CDR3 coding sequence is TGTGCCAGCAGCTTAGCCCGACAGGGGCGGAATTCACCCCTCCACTTT.